This TCR beta chain derives from a study of immune aging and cytomegalovirus after organ transplant (dated by TCRdb to the early 2020s). A note on the overall study: Three-drug immunosuppression with prednisone, tacrolimus, and mycophenolate was given to all transplant recipients. Beyond this particular receptor, the publication reports: A larger share of large clones was made up of TEMRA cells, and in the seven largest clones (over 1,700 cells) aged and TEMRA cells were gained while TCM cells were lost. Aged-phenotype cells increased post-transplant regardless of clone size, earlier in large clones (days 200-264) than small clones, following viremia. Since the sequencing data did not include a CD57 measurement, a conservative gene-based definition of aging was used in its place.

Comments on this clonotype: It lacks a known antigen. Nothing much larger sits one base from this clone, and base qualities are not available.

The label giving this sample's time point can be read as: five sample-tagged time points from pre-transplant (day -1) to day 368 post-transplant, pooled. Thawed PBMC were stimulated with a CMV IE-1 overlapping peptide library for 12 hours, with no transport inhibitors added. After thawing, cells were rested overnight and were then stimulated in R10 medium with CD28/CD49d costimulation. The IE-1 peptide library was made up of 15-amino-acid peptides, each overlapping by 11 amino acids. Each time point was barcoded with BD Single-Cell Multiplexing Kit Sample Tags, pooled, and stained with oligo-conjugated anti-CD45RA plus sorting antibodies. A BD FACSAria III was used to sort CMV-responsive CD8+CD137+ and CD4+CD154+ T cells at 4-way purity. EDTA vacutainers were used to collect blood, which was then processed with a Ficoll gradient within 1-24 hours. The CDR1 and CDR2 encoded by the germline V gene (reference sequence) are DFQATT and SNEGSKA. Unmatched junction bases come to 8, with V trimmed by 2 bases and J by 5 bases. Reading from cysteine to phenylalanine, the CDR3 counts 14 amino acids. Of all the DNA, just the CDR3 is kept, 42 bases in frame from base 1.

Library prep was done by single-cell sequencing. Sequencing took place on an Illumina NovaSeq 6000. The BD Rhapsody Targeted mRNA and AbSeq Reagent Kit, in a microwell format, was used for cell capture and library preparation. Libraries were prepared to cover TCR, sample tags, AbSeq, and targeted mRNA from the Human T-Cell Expression Panel plus custom TOX and TOX2 primers. Sequencing of the libraries was done on an Illumina NovaSeq. Per the authors' processing: The analysis covered 9,000 to 13,000 cells in total, of which roughly 7,000 were CD8 T cells and around 4,500 were CD8 T cells with an identifiable TCR CDR3. Raw data were processed with the BD Rhapsody Targeted Analysis Pipeline with V(D)J processing on the Seven Bridges Genomics platform. Quality control, Sample Tag demultiplexing with Lex-BDSMK, clone identification with VDJ Explorer, and Seurat clustering were all done in SeqGeq 1.6.0. A clone was considered non-expanded if it made up <1% of CD8 T cells, and considered a clonal expansion if it made up >2.5% of the sample. The public sequencing data were trimmed at Q25 with fastp and processed into clonotypes with MiXCR by TCRdb, which kept only in-frame beta chains. Duplicate CDR3 protein sequences are folded into a single record with the most common DNA and genes. TCRdb's processing, not the authors', yielded these V and J calls. The sample table lists more than 20,000 distinct CDR3 sequences, about a third of them with a count of one. The top ten constitute 25% to 30% of the sample.

The clonotype originates from a female donor who had a heart transplant and CMV viremia. The V gene is TRBV20-1 and the J gene is TRBJ2-5; TRBD2 aligns with 7 central bases. Sequenced material: CMV peptide-activated CD4+ and CD8+ T cells sorted from blood, taken at five time points, pooled. Explained via the paper, the cell subset or site label denotes: sorted CD8+CD137+ and CD4+CD154+ T cells after about 11 h CMV IE-1 peptide stimulation. CDR3 loop: CSARSGGFSETQYF. The bases are TGCAGTGCTAGATCCGGGGGGTTCTCCGAGACCCAGTACTTC.